The entry below describes one T cell receptor beta chain. The antigen is unknown. CDR1 and CDR2 from the germline V gene are MDHEN and SYDVKM. CDR3 length equals 16 residues. V was clipped by 4 bases and J by 0 bases, with 16 bases between them. The record originates from a study of T cell responses to AZD1222 COVID-19 vaccine. General study points: The donor cohort was predominantly white British with a female majority, and clonal diversity may have been underestimated. Spike-specific TCR breadth and depth went up after people got two AZD1222 doses. Repertoires were obtained only post-peak T cell response. Spike was spanned by vaccine-associated CD4 TCRs, with dominance at 160-218 and 743-854.

Only in-frame clones appear in the TCRdb table, and some are missing; sequencing was by immunoSEQ multiplex PCR. Of tens of thousands of clones in the sample, about 88% were seen once. Sequencing was performed on peripheral blood, taken on day 0 of AZD1222 vaccination. The chain is built from TRBV28 and TRBJ2-7; D not resolved. The sequence came from an adult in good health. This CDR3 reads CASSSVFPPSSYEQYF. The CDR3, as DNA: TGTGCCAGCAGTTCTGTCTTTCCTCCCAGCTCCTACGAGCAGTACTTC. Together with reference TRBV28 and TRBJ2-7, the CDR3 gives the full variable domain: DVKVTQSSRYLVKRTGEKVFLECVQDMDHENMFWYRQDPGLGLRLIYFSYDVKMKEKGDIPEGYSVSREKKERFSLILESASTNQTSMYLCASSSVFPPSSYEQYFGPGTRLTVT.